The source of this T cell receptor beta chain is a study of spatial heterogeneity in lung cancer. Study as a whole: Where present, follow-up PBMC were sequenced a median of about 2 years after resection.

V shed 4 bases, J shed 5 bases, and the junction held 5 bases outside the gene matches. The CDR3 consists of 14 residues. Time point reported: blood at routine non-recurrence follow-up after resection. TCR cDNA molecules each carried a unique molecular identifier. Each CDR3 protein is one row after TCRdb ran MiXCR on the 5' RACE reads. This sample has around 100,000 distinct CDR3 sequences, with more than 10% found just once. This clonotype was counted a few times. The receptor's source is a female donor with early-stage non-small cell lung cancer. Material: PBMCs, obtained at follow-up. The genes are TRBV12-3 or TRBV12-4 and TRBJ2-5; 9 bases are shared with TRBD1. In DNA form, the CDR3 reads TGTGCCAGCAGTTCCGGGACAGGGAAGGAGACCCAGTACTTC. Translation gives CASSSGTGKETQYF.